The 7 T cell receptor beta chains listed next were all sequenced from one sample in a study of OX40 agonist ivuxolimab in advanced cancers. Generated by immunoSEQ multiplex PCR, the TCRdb table keeps only in-frame clones and is missing some. The data hold around 73,000 clones, with 75% to 90% observed a single time. The starting material was CD4+ or CD8+ T cells sorted from blood, obtained in a trial of the OX40 agonist ivuxolimab. Receptors were obtained from an adult with an advanced solid tumor such as melanoma, head and neck, liver or kidney cancer.

This chain joins TRBV12-5 and TRBJ2-7, with D possibly matching TRBD2 (6 bases). The V end was cut by 7 bases, the J end by 2 bases, with 12 bases between. The CDR3 contains 13 residues. The V gene's germline CDR1 is LGHNT and CDR2 FRNRAP. The CDR3 sequence is CASAWDFTYEQYF. The CDR3 DNA is TGTGCTAGTGCCTGGGACTTTACCTACGAGCAGTACTTC.

The chain joins TRBV27 to TRBJ2-5, with TRBD2 identical over 8 bases. Germline V gene lookup returns CDR1 MNHEY and CDR2 SMNVEV (reference sequence). The CDR3 length is 14 residues. Trimming took 5 bases from V and 1 from J; bases not matched to a gene: 3. This CDR3 is CASSTTSVQETQYF. CDR3 in DNA: TGTGCCAGCAGTACGACTAGCGTCCAAGAGACCCAGTACTTC.

This chain connects TRBV27 to TRBJ2-1; 12 bases line up with TRBD2. There are 15 residues in the CDR3. Per the germline V gene, CDR1 is MNHEY and CDR2 is SMNVEV (reference sequence). For the CDR3, the DNA is TGTGCAACTAGCGGGGGGAGCACCGCCTACAATGAGCAGTTCTTC. Translation gives CATSGGSTAYNEQFF.

J is TRBJ1-5 and V is TRBV19; tentative D call: TRBD1 (5 bases). Germline V CDR1 and CDR2: LNHDA, SQIVND (reference sequence). The CDR3 spans 16 residues. V was cut by 3 bases and J by 1 base, with 13 bases left in between. For the CDR3, the DNA is TGTGCCAGTAGTATGAATATTTGGGGGAGCAATCAGCCCCAGCATTTT. Translating gives CASSMNIWGSNQPQHF.

The rearrangement links TRBV6-6 to TRBJ2-7; 10 bases fit TRBD1. Germline assignment: CDR1 MNHNY and CDR2 SVGAGI (reference sequence). The V gene end was trimmed by 6 bases and the J gene end by 2 bases; junction bases not matched to a gene: 7. The CDR3 consists of 15 residues. CDR3 sequence (DNA): TGTGCCAGCAGCCCTGGGACAGGGGTAGCCTACGAGCAGTACTTC. Translated, it gives CASSPGTGVAYEQYF.

This clone was seen only once. The chain carries TRBV6-1 and TRBJ2-1, with TRBD1 matching 8 bases. CDR3 length: 15 residues. Germline lookup yields CDR1 MNHNS and CDR2 SASEGT. The ends lost 2 bases at V and 4 bases at J; junction bases unmatched: 4. The CDR3 bases are TGTGCCAGCAGTGAACGACAGGGGAGTTACAATGAGCAGTTCTTC. It codes for CASSERQGSYNEQFF.

The CDR3 DNA reads as TGTGCCAGCAGCCGACAGGGGGCCTACGAGCAGTACTTC. Translating gives CASSRQGAYEQYF. The chain is built from TRBV27 and TRBJ2-7; the match to TRBD1 covers 9 bases. Germline CDR1 reads MNHEY; CDR2 reads SMNVEV (reference sequence). This CDR3 has 13 residues. Unmatched junction bases numbered 2, after V lost 6 bases and J lost 2 bases.